The entry below describes one T cell receptor beta chain. TCRdb's table, derived via immunoSEQ multiplex PCR, lists solely in-frame clones and lacks some. This sample yields around 300,000 clones, of which roughly 89% are seen a single time; about 1.8% belongs to the top ten. This CDR3 has 18 residues. With 5 bases clipped from V and 1 base from J, the junction kept 13 bases outside the gene matches. In germline, CDR1 is LNHDA, CDR2 SQIVND (reference sequence). The data originate from a study of blood T cell repertoires in COVID-19. This receptor was taken from a woman between 18 and 30 years old with acute COVID-19. What was sequenced was PBMCs or T cells enriched from blood (not recorded which). V gene TRBV19 combines with J gene TRBJ1-5, with TRBD1 identical over 8 bases. The CDR3 spells CASSPADYRGASNQPQHF. CDR3 in DNA: TGTGCCAGTAGTCCAGCAGATTACAGGGGGGCGAGCAATCAGCCCCAGCATTTT.